This T cell receptor beta chain is from a study of T cell responses to AZD1222 COVID-19 vaccine. Whole-study context: Second-dose intervals near 4 or 12 weeks were combined. Findings of the study overall: Spike regions recognized by vaccine-associated CD4 TCRs spanned the protein, led by 160-218 and 743-854. Nearly half of the spike-specific TCRs reportedly recognize variant regions that carry no mutations. Following two doses of AZD1222, Spike-specific TCR breadth and depth rose.

This CDR3 is built from 15 residues. CDR1 and CDR2 from the germline V gene are SSHAT and FNYEAQ (reference sequence). About this clone itself: Its cognate antigen is unknown. Compared with germline, one end of the junction differs, possibly owing to a read error.

The table came from immunoSEQ multiplex PCR; TCRdb's copy has only in-frame clones and leaves some out. The sample carries 110,000 to 150,000 clones, 75% to 90% recorded once. The sequence came from an adult in good health. The chain joins TRBV7-7 to TRBJ2-7; no clear D gene. This specimen was peripheral blood, taken on day 0 of AZD1222 vaccination. The CDR3 DNA sequence: TGTGCTAGCAGCTTAGGACCCCTAGTAAACCACGAGCAGTACTTC. It yields the protein CASSLGPLVNHEQYF. Supplemented by reference TRBV7-7 and TRBJ2-7, the full variable domain reads GAGVSQSPRYKVTKRGQDVTLRCDPISSHATLYWYQQALGQGPEFLTYFNYEAQPDKSGLPSDRFSAERPEGSISTLTIQRTEQRDSAMYRCASSLGPLVNHEQYFGPGTRLTVT.